This entry is about one TCR beta chain. Antigen: not known. A much larger clone is a single base away; this may be a read error. The sample originates from a study of CD8+CD57+ T cells in acquired aplastic anemia. On the study more broadly: The average for DNA from sorted CD4+ and CD8+ cells was about 3.3 ug. Among healthy donors, CD4+ cells averaged around 11 million reads. General study findings and limits: No significant difference in CD8+ Simpson's diversity was found between patients and controls. Common to patients and controls were twenty-nine CD8+ CDR3 sequences.

Trimming took off 7 bases at V and 2 bases at J, with 12 bases between the two ends. This CDR3 contains 14 residues. Germline CDR1 reads MNHEY; CDR2 reads SVGAGI. Genomic DNA acted as the template from which TCR beta VDJ combination and CDR3 sequence profiling were carried out. TCRdb re-analysed the reads in MiXCR, keeping a single row per CDR3 protein. The data contain a few hundred thousand distinct CDR3 sequences, roughly 57% of them singletons. The chain has TRBV6-5 and TRBJ2-1; possibly TRBD2 for D (5 bases). The clonotype originates from a human donor in good health. Sequencing was performed on sorted CD4+, CD8+, or CD8+CD57+ T cells (not recorded which) from PBMCs. CDR3 residues: CASTSGSPYNEQFF. The CDR3 region has the DNA TGTGCCAGCACTTCGGGGAGCCCCTACAATGAGCAGTTCTTC.